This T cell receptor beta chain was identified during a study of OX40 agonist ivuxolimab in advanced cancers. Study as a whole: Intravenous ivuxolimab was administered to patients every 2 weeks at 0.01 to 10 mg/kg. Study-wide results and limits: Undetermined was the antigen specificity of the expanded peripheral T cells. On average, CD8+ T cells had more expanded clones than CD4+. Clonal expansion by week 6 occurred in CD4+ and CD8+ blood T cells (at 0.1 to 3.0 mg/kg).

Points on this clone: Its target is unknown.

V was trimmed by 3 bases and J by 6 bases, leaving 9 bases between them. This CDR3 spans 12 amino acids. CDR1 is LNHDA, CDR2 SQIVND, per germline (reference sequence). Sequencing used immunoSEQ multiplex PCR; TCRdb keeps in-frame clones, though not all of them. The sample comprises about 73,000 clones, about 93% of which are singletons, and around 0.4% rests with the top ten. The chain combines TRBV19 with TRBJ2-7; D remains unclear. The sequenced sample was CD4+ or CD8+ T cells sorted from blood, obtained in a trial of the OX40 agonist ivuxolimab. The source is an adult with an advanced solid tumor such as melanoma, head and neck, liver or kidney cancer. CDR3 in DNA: TGTGCCAGTAGTATCCTCCGAGGCGAGCAGTACTTC. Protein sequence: CASSILRGEQYF.